This T cell receptor beta chain appears in the sequencing data of a study of cytomegalovirus exposure and HLA in healthy donors. Study observations and caveats: A later analysis linked a missense variant in DCLRE1C to the trimming of TCR beta V and J genes.

Amplification used 60 Vbeta primers and 13 Jbeta primers. Produced via immunoSEQ multiplex PCR; TCRdb's table is partial and in-frame only. This table has some 100,000 clones, 79% appearing once. This clone appeared once. Its antigen remains unknown. The length of the CDR3 is 14 residues. Germline CDR1 is SGHRS and CDR2 is YFSETQ. Trimming took 7 bases from V and 3 from J; bases not matched to a gene: 9. The source material was PBMCs. The clonotype comes from a female donor in good health and CMV-seropositive. The chain is built from TRBV5-1 and TRBJ2-7; 8 bases line up with TRBD2. The CDR3 DNA reads as TGCGCCAGCCGGAGCGGGGGACCCTTCTACGAGCAGTACTTC. Translating it yields CASRSGGPFYEQYF.